A single sample gave rise to the 22 T cell receptor beta chains below, sequenced in a study of blood T cell repertoires in COVID-19. Generated by immunoSEQ multiplex PCR, the TCRdb table keeps only in-frame clones and is missing some. The data contain tens of thousands of clones, about four fifths of them seen just once; the ten biggest clones take up 1.6%. Sample: peripheral blood. The source of these receptors is a man aged 50-60 years with acute or convalescent COVID-19.

The V call is TRBV11-2, the J call TRBJ1-5; perhaps TRBD1 as D (6 bases). Trimming left V 8 bases short and J 6 bases short, with 26 bases between. The CDR3 is 17 amino acids. Germline assignment: CDR1 SGHAT and CDR2 FQNNGV. The CDR3 sequence: CASAIGPGRGRGQPQHF. In DNA form, the CDR3 reads TGTGCCAGCGCCATAGGACCCGGCAGGGGAAGGGGTCAGCCCCAGCATTTT.

This clone has just one count. This chain links TRBV14 with TRBJ1-5, with D maybe TRBD1 (6 bases). CDR1 SGHDN and CDR2 FVKESK come from the germline V gene. This CDR3 comprises 17 residues. Trimming shortened V by 4 bases and J by 0 bases, and 16 bases separated the two germline ends. This chain's CDR3 is CASSPFGQIYSNQPQHF. The CDR3 DNA sequence: TGTGCCAGCAGCCCATTCGGACAGATTTATAGCAATCAGCCCCAGCATTTT.

The rearrangement uses TRBV11-2 and TRBJ1-2, with TRBD1 identical over 7 bases. Trimming cost V 4 bases and J 8 bases; bases outside gene matches: 10. The CDR3 runs 14 residues. CDR1 and CDR2 from the germline V gene are SGHAT and FQNNGV. This CDR3 is CASSSTPDRNGYTF. CDR3 bases: TGTGCCAGCAGCTCGACCCCGGACAGGAACGGCTACACCTTC.

V gene TRBV6-5 combines with J gene TRBJ2-7; 7 bases align to TRBD1. The length of the CDR3 is 16 residues. In germline, CDR1 is MNHEY, CDR2 SVGAGI. J was trimmed by 2 bases and V by 2 bases; bases with no gene match: 9. The CDR3 here is CASSYALTGQTYEQYF. The CDR3 DNA follows: TGTGCCAGCAGTTACGCCCTGACAGGGCAGACCTACGAGCAGTACTTC.

CDR3 nucleotides: TGTGCCAGCTCAGACTTAGGGGTGTCGGGCTATGGCTACACCTTC. Amino acid sequence: CASSDLGVSGYGYTF. V usage is TRBV18 and J usage is TRBJ1-2, with D maybe TRBD1 (5 bases). The CDR3 extends over 15 amino acids. V was cut by 5 bases and J by 4 bases, with 17 bases left in between. The germline CDR1 and CDR2 sequences are KGHSH and LQKENI. The whole variable domain, remainder taken from reference TRBV18 and TRBJ1-2, is NAGVMQNPRHLVRRRGQEARLRCSPMKGHSHVYWYRQLPEEGLKFMVYLQKENIIDESGMPKERFSAEFPKEGPSILRIQQVVRGDSAAYFCASSDLGVSGYGYTFGSGTRLTVV.

CDR3 residues: CASSFEGARGYTF. The CDR3 bases are TGTGCCAGCAGTTTCGAGGGGGCGAGGGGCTACACCTTC. The chain joins TRBV28 to TRBJ1-2; 7 bases match TRBD1. The CDR3 is made up of 13 amino acids. Trimming took 3 bases from V and 8 from J; bases not matched to a gene: 6. Germline-derived CDR1 and CDR2 are MDHEN and SYDVKM.

This clone was detected a few times. This chain uses TRBV10-3 with TRBJ2-3, with TRBD2 identical over 15 bases. Germline V CDR1 and CDR2: ENHRY, SYGVKD. The CDR3 is 17 residues long. Trimming cost V 5 bases and J 4 bases; bases outside gene matches: 7. CDR3 nucleotides: TGTGCCATCAGTCCCGGACTAGCGGGGGGGCCCCCAGATACGCAGTATTTT. Translated: CAISPGLAGGPPDTQYF.

This clone was observed a single time. The chain uses TRBV27 and TRBJ1-6; weak D call: TRBD1 (5 bases). This CDR3 spans 16 amino acids. The ends were cut back, 6 bases at V and 1 base at J, with 13 bases in the middle. The germline gives CDR1 MNHEY, CDR2 SMNVEV (reference sequence). The DNA for the CDR3 is TGTGCCAGCAGGGACATGGGCCTATCCTATAATTCACCCCTCCACTTT. Its translation is CASRDMGLSYNSPLHF.

This clone was observed a single time. This CDR3 is CASSPGQTNSPLHF. CDR3 sequence (DNA): TGTGCCAGTTCCCCCGGACAGACAAATTCACCCCTCCACTTT. This sequence joins TRBV19 and TRBJ1-6; D is perhaps TRBD1 (6 bases). With 8 bases removed from V and 7 bases from J, the gap between germline ends came to 15 bases. Germline assignment: CDR1 LNHDA and CDR2 SQIVND (reference sequence). The CDR3 runs 14 residues.

V and J are TRBV19 and TRBJ1-4, with 8 bases fitting TRBD1. The germline V gene encodes CDR1 LNHDA and CDR2 SQIVND (reference sequence). The CDR3 has 15 residues. V was pared by 6 bases and J by 7 bases, with 10 bases of the junction left unmatched. CDR3 residues: CASRDPRTGSEKLFF. DNA for the CDR3: TGTGCCAGTAGGGACCCTAGGACAGGGAGTGAAAAACTGTTTTTT.

This clone was observed a handful of times. The V and J genes are TRBV6-2 or TRBV6-3 and TRBJ2-3; 10 bases are a match to TRBD2. The CDR3 consists of 16 residues. The germline V gene has CDR1 MNHEY and CDR2 SVGEGT. The V segment lost 6 bases and the J segment 1 base; nucleotides outside the gene matches: 7. The CDR3 loop is CASSKTLAGGTDTQYF. For the CDR3, the DNA is TGTGCCAGCAGCAAAACTCTAGCGGGGGGCACAGATACGCAGTATTTT.

A single count supports this clone. The chain combines TRBV6-5 with TRBJ1-2, with 7 bases that match TRBD1. CDR1 is MNHEY and CDR2 is SVGAGI in the germline V gene. V was clipped by 7 bases and J by 7 bases; unmatched bases: 12. The CDR3 is made up of 14 amino acids. The CDR3 DNA follows: TGTGCCAGCACCAAGAGAGGGGGCAGAGGTGGCTACACCTTC. It codes for CASTKRGGRGGYTF.

The chain is built from TRBV10-3 and TRBJ1-3; D is undetermined. CDR1 and CDR2 from the germline V gene are ENHRY and SYGVKD. The CDR3 is made up of 14 amino acids. V lost 0 bases to trimming and J lost 4 bases, with 7 bases between them. The CDR3 sequence is CAISESNGGNTIYF. CDR3 DNA: TGTGCCATCAGTGAGTCCAACGGGGGAAACACCATATATTTT.

The V call is TRBV15, the J call TRBJ1-4, with a possible D match to TRBD1 (6 bases). The ends were cut back, 5 bases at V and 10 bases at J, with 20 bases in the middle. This CDR3 contains 15 residues. In germline, CDR1 is LNHNV, CDR2 YYDKDF (reference sequence). The CDR3 sequence is CATSEAGTNVGKLFF. As DNA, the CDR3 is TGTGCCACCAGCGAAGCGGGGACAAACGTTGGAAAACTGTTTTTT.

This clone was seen only once. The DNA for the CDR3 is TGTGCCAGCAGCCTCGGACTAGGCTCCAATGAGCAGTTCTTC. Encoded protein: CASSLGLGSNEQFF. The genes are TRBV7-2 and TRBJ2-1; 7 bases fit TRBD2. The germline V gene encodes CDR1 SGHTA and CDR2 FQGNSA. The CDR3 length is 14 residues. V was clipped by 5 bases and J by 6 bases; unmatched bases: 7.

CDR3 in DNA: TGTGCCAGCAGTCTCGGAGGAGCGGAATCAGATACGCAGTATTTT. This codes for CASSLGGAESDTQYF. This chain connects TRBV28 to TRBJ2-3; tentative D call: TRBD2 (5 bases). With 5 bases removed from V and 4 bases from J, the gap between germline ends came to 16 bases. CDR3 length: 15 residues. CDR1 is MDHEN, CDR2 SYDVKM, per germline.

The chain employs TRBV11-2 and TRBJ1-4, with D tentatively TRBD1 (5 bases). CDR1 SGHAT and CDR2 FQNNGV come from the germline V gene. The CDR3 totals 16 residues. The V gene lost 3 bases and the J gene lost 3 bases, with 14 bases spanning the gap. CDR3 in amino acids: CASSFGHSRSNEKLFF. In DNA, the CDR3 is TGTGCCAGCAGCTTCGGACATTCTCGATCTAATGAAAAACTGTTTTTT.

The chain links TRBV5-6 to TRBJ1-6, with D uncertain. V was cut by 4 bases and J by 5 bases, with 13 bases left in between. The CDR3 sequence is 15 residues long. The germline V gene has CDR1 SGHDT and CDR2 YYEEEE. The CDR3 reads CASSPAGRHNSPLHF. As DNA, the CDR3 is TGTGCCAGCAGCCCGGCGGGCCGGCATAATTCACCCCTCCACTTT.

CDR3 loop: CASSEGGGAQETQYF. The CDR3, as DNA: TGTGCCAGCAGCGAAGGGGGAGGGGCGCAAGAGACCCAGTACTTC. The V gene is TRBV7-2, the J gene TRBJ2-5; a possible D gene is TRBD2 (7 bases). The germline V gene has CDR1 SGHTA and CDR2 FQGNSA. Trimming cost V 5 bases and J 2 bases, with 15 bases left between them. This CDR3 is 15 amino acids long.

V and J are TRBV5-6 and TRBJ2-1, with D possibly being TRBD2 (6 bases). Germline assignment: CDR1 SGHDT and CDR2 YYEEEE. Trimming shortened V by 3 bases and J by 3 bases, and 16 bases separated the two germline ends. The CDR3 is 16 amino acids. The CDR3 sequence: CASSSLQGLNYNEQFF. CDR3 bases: TGTGCCAGCAGCTCTCTCCAGGGACTCAACTACAATGAGCAGTTCTTC.

A few counts support this clone. The chain combines TRBV6-5 with TRBJ1-5; 12 bases match TRBD1. J gave up 13 bases and V 6 bases, and 13 bases lay outside the gene matches. Germline values: CDR1 MNHEY, CDR2 SVGAGI. The length of the CDR3 is 15 residues. This CDR3 is CASRGDRGQSTPQHF. The CDR3 nucleotides read TGTGCCAGCAGGGGGGACAGGGGGCAATCAACCCCACAGCATTTT.

The V gene is TRBV6-5, the J gene TRBJ1-2; 8 nucleotides align to TRBD1. The CDR3 is made up of 16 amino acids. Looked up from germline, CDR1 is MNHEY and CDR2 is SVGAGI. The trim removed 2 bases at V and 6 bases at J, leaving 11 bases unmatched. CDR3 bases: TGTGCCAGCAGTTACCCCAAAGGACAGGGAAGTAATGGCTACACCTTC. Translation: CASSYPKGQGSNGYTF.